The 23 T cell receptor beta chains given below trace back to one sample, sequenced in a study of Graves' ophthalmopathy and Graves' hyperthyroidism (dated by TCRdb to 2017 to 2018). For sequencing, an Illumina HiSeq 2000 was employed. For repertoire sequencing, the TCR beta CDR3 regions were amplified from RNA transcripts. A first-round RT-PCR used HTBI primers with the Qiagen OneStep RT-PCR kit, followed by a second-round multiplex PCR, size selection and purification. The public sequencing data were trimmed at Q25 with fastp and processed into clonotypes with MiXCR by TCRdb, which kept only in-frame beta chains. Every distinct CDR3 protein forms one entry, paired with its most common genes and DNA. This sample has approximately 640,000 distinct CDR3 sequences in its table, and about 38% of those were observed once. About 3.3% of the sample rests with the top ten. Sequenced sample: peripheral blood. These receptors all come from an adult man with Graves' ophthalmopathy.

The chain couples TRBV4-3 to TRBJ1-4, with D maybe TRBD1 (5 bases). From germline, CDR1 is LGHNA and CDR2 YSLEER. V shed 0 bases and J shed 4 bases, with 12 bases lying between them. This CDR3 is 16 amino acids long. CDR3 coding DNA: TGCGCCAGCAGCCAAGATACGGGACGGAGTAATGAAAAACTGTTTTTT. Amino acid sequence: CASSQDTGRSNEKLFF.

The chain employs TRBV9 and TRBJ1-3, with unresolved D. This CDR3 is 14 amino acids long. Germline loops: CDR1 SGDLS, CDR2 YYNGEE. V lost 4 bases to trimming and J lost 4 bases, with 12 bases between them. Here the CDR3 DNA reads TGTGCCAGCAGCCAAGATGACACGGGAAACACCATATATTTT. The encoded protein is CASSQDDTGNTIYF.

The chain links TRBV7-9 to TRBJ2-7; tentative D call: TRBD2 (5 bases). The CDR3 is 13 residues long. The germline CDR1 and CDR2 sequences are SEHNR and FQNEAQ (reference sequence). The V end was cut by 5 bases, the J end by 0 bases, with 8 bases between. CDR3 amino acids: CASSMSGSYEQYF. CDR3 in DNA: TGTGCCAGCAGCATGAGCGGCTCCTACGAGCAGTACTTC. The full variable domain, its missing parts supplied by reference TRBV7-9 and TRBJ2-7, is DTGVSQNPRHKITKRGQNVTFRCDPISEHNRLYWYRQTLGQGPEFLTYFQNEAQLEKSRLLSDRFSAERPKGSFSTLEIQRTEQGDSAMYLCASSMSGSYEQYFGPGTRLTVT.

This chain joins TRBV10-3 and TRBJ2-1; no clear D gene. This CDR3 has 11 amino acids. The V gene's germline CDR1 is ENHRY and CDR2 SYGVKD. V lost 3 bases and J 10 bases, leaving 7 bases between the germline ends. The CDR3 reads CAISDGKEQFF. DNA of the CDR3: TGTGCCATCAGTGATGGTAAGGAGCAGTTCTTC.

The rearrangement joins TRBV19 to TRBJ1-5, with TRBD1 identical over 7 bases. The CDR3 sequence is 14 residues long. Germline CDR1 is LNHDA and CDR2 is SQIVND (reference sequence). The ends lost 5 bases at V and 9 bases at J; junction bases unmatched: 10. The CDR3 sequence is CASSEDRVVGPQHF. CDR3 bases: TGTGCCAGTAGTGAAGACAGGGTAGTAGGGCCCCAGCATTTT.

This clonotype was seen more than once but under ten times. V and J are TRBV12-3 or TRBV12-4 and TRBJ2-5, with D maybe TRBD1 (6 bases). The CDR3 length is 17 residues. Deletions cut 6 bases from V and 0 bases from J, with 20 bases between. CDR3 in amino acids: CASRRSRGPGDQETQYF. CDR3 nucleotides: TGTGCCAGCAGACGCTCCAGGGGACCCGGGGACCAAGAGACCCAGTACTTC.

The chain couples TRBV29-1 to TRBJ2-7; TRBD2 matches at 11 bases. CDR3 length: 14 amino acids. With 7 bases clipped from V and 2 bases from J, the junction kept 7 bases outside the gene matches. Germline-derived CDR1 and CDR2 are SQVTM and ANQGSEA. CDR3 sequence (DNA): TGCAGCGCAGCGACTAGCGGGGCACCCTACGAGCAGTACTTC. It codes for CSAATSGAPYEQYF.

This clonotype has a single count. This chain links TRBV2 with TRBJ1-5, with 9 bases lining up with TRBD1. The CDR3 sequence is 17 residues long. The germline V gene encodes CDR1 SNHLY and CDR2 FYNNEI. V shed 7 bases and J 5 bases; nucleotides not matched to a gene: 15. The CDR3: CASKERTGVGSHQPQHF. The CDR3 DNA reads TGTGCCAGCAAGGAGCGGACAGGGGTAGGGTCGCATCAGCCCCAGCATTTT. Complete variable domain (other parts from reference TRBV2 and TRBJ1-5): EPEVTQTPSHQVTQMGQEVILRCVPISNHLYFYWYRQILGQKVEFLVSFYNNEISEKSEIFDDQFSVERPDGSNFTLKIRSTKLEDSAMYFCASKERTGVGSHQPQHFGDGTRLSIL.

The rearrangement links TRBV7-2 to TRBJ2-7, with 7 nucleotides matching TRBD1. The CDR3 contains 19 residues. V trimming: 6 bases; J trimming: 5 bases; junction bases outside the gene matches: 25. Per germline, CDR1 SGHTA and CDR2 FQGNSA. CDR3 coding DNA: TGTGCCAGCAGTTTTAGCAGCGTGAACCTCGCGACAGGGTCGAACGAGCAGTACTTC. Translating it yields CASSFSSVNLATGSNEQYF.

V usage is TRBV12-3 or TRBV12-4 and J usage is TRBJ2-7, with 7 bases that match TRBD2. V was clipped by 5 bases and J by 3 bases; unmatched bases: 4. The CDR3 extends over 13 amino acids. This CDR3 reads CASSGGLLYEQYF. In nucleotides, the CDR3 is TGTGCCAGCAGTGGGGGACTACTCTACGAGCAGTACTTC.

The rearrangement links TRBV19 to TRBJ2-5; possible D gene TRBD1, 6 bases. Trimming shortened V by 6 bases and J by 1 base, and 21 bases separated the two germline ends. This CDR3 contains 17 residues. The V gene's germline CDR1 is LNHDA and CDR2 SQIVND (reference sequence). This CDR3 reads CASSGLGAGALQETQYF. For the CDR3, the DNA is TGTGCCAGTAGCGGATTAGGGGCAGGGGCTCTCCAAGAGACCCAGTACTTC.

The genes are TRBV19 and TRBJ1-2; D uncertain. From germline, CDR1 is LNHDA and CDR2 SQIVND (reference sequence). The CDR3 length is 8 residues. CDR3 residues: CAGNGYTF. DNA of the CDR3: TGTGCAGGAAATGGCTACACCTTC.

The chain is built from TRBV30 and TRBJ1-2; 9 bases match TRBD1. The length of the CDR3 is 12 residues. Germline V gives CDR1 GTSNPN, CDR2 SVGIG (reference sequence). V dropped 4 bases and J dropped 8; count of bases not matched to a gene: 5. The DNA for the CDR3 is TGTGCCTGGACCGGGACAGGGCAGGGCTACACCTTC. It is translated as CAWTGTGQGYTF.

This clonotype was recorded many times. The chain uses TRBV20-1 and TRBJ2-6; no reliable D call. Germline V gene lookup returns CDR1 DFQATT and CDR2 SNEGSKA (reference sequence). CDR3 length: 15 residues. Trimming removed 4 bases at V and 0 bases at J, with 10 bases between. The CDR3 nucleotides read TGCAGTGCTATATCGGCCCACTCTGGGGCCAACGTCCTGACTTTC. Its protein product is CSAISAHSGANVLTF.

Turning to this clonotype: It may be a read error: a sequence one base away is much more abundant. The V and J genes are TRBV11-1 and TRBJ2-7; no firm D call. The CDR3 is 13 residues long. Looked up from germline, CDR1 is SGHAT and CDR2 is FQDESV (reference sequence). V lost 5 bases to trimming and J lost 6 bases, with 14 bases between them. CDR3: CASSQMPLREQYF. The CDR3 DNA reads as TGTGCCAGCAGCCAGATGCCATTACGCGAGCAGTACTTC.

The chain has TRBV9 and TRBJ1-1, with D hard to call. Trimming cost V 7 bases and J 6 bases, with 16 bases left between them. CDR3 size: 13 residues. In germline, CDR1 is SGDLS, CDR2 YYNGEE. For the CDR3, the DNA is TGTGCCAGCTCACTGAGTAGTAGCTCTGAAGCTTTCTTT. Its protein is CASSLSSSSEAFF.

The rearrangement links TRBV10-2 to TRBJ1-1; a weak D match, TRBD1 (6 bases). V was shortened by 8 bases and J by 1 base, with 20 bases between the two germline ends. The CDR3 contains 16 residues. Per germline, CDR1 WSHSY and CDR2 SAAADI. In DNA, the CDR3 is TGCGCCAGCTGGGGGATGACAGGCCTCCAGAACACTGAAGCTTTCTTT. Protein: CASWGMTGLQNTEAFF.

V usage is TRBV7-4 and J usage is TRBJ2-6, with no clear D. V gave up 6 bases and J gave up 4 bases, with 10 bases separating them. Per germline, CDR1 SGHVT and CDR2 SQSDAQ. The CDR3 length is 14 residues. The CDR3 spells CASSLQSGANVLTF. CDR3 nucleotide sequence: TGTGCCAGCAGTCTTCAATCCGGGGCCAACGTCCTGACTTTC. Full variable domain (rest looked up from reference TRBV7-4 and TRBJ2-6): GAGVSQSPRYKVAKRGRDVALRCDSISGHVTLYWYRQTLGQGSEVLTYSQSDAQRDKSGRPSGRFSAERPERSVSTLKIQRTEQGDSAVYLCASSLQSGANVLTFGAGSRLTVL.

Concerning this clonotype: In this CDR3 the conserved last residue, phenylalanine or tryptophan, is missing, so a read error is likely. The DNA is omitted, as the CDR3 cannot be located on it reliably, and the CDR3 follows TCRdb's listing. CDR3 sequence reads: CASSIGTANY. The genes are TRBV19 and TRBJ1-1. Inclusive of both ends, the CDR3 amounts to 10 amino acids. Germline CDR1 and CDR2: LNHDA and SQIVND (reference sequence).

This clonotype was seen at least ten times. The V gene is TRBV20-1, the J gene TRBJ2-7; D perhaps matches TRBD1 (6 bases). The germline V gene has CDR1 DFQATT and CDR2 SNEGSKA (reference sequence). Trimming removed 2 bases from V and 6 bases from J, with 11 bases in between. This CDR3 contains 12 residues. The CDR3 nucleotides are TGCAGTGCTAGATTACAGGGACGCGAGCAGTACTTC. Translated, it gives CSARLQGREQYF.

About this clonotype: One end of the junction does not line up with germline, which may come from a read error. This sequence joins TRBV10-3 and TRBJ1-1; a weak D match, TRBD1 (6 bases). Germline lookup yields CDR1 ENHRY and CDR2 SYGVKD. The CDR3 spans 19 residues. CDR3 protein: CASSYQRGTDKSMNTEAFF. CDR3 in DNA: TGTGCCAGCAGTTACCAAAGGGGGACGGACAAAAGCATGAACACTGAAGCTTTCTTT.

The chain has TRBV15 and TRBJ1-4; D is possibly TRBD1 (5 bases). CDR3 length equals 15 residues. Germline V gene data show CDR1 as LNHNV and CDR2 as YYDKDF (reference sequence). V shed 5 bases and J shed 10 bases, with 20 bases lying between them. CDR3 loop: CATSRAGTDYGKLFF. CDR3 in DNA: TGTGCCACCAGCCGCGCGGGGACGGATTATGGAAAACTGTTTTTT.

The chain uses TRBV29-1 and TRBJ2-6; tentatively, D is TRBD2 (6 bases). Deletions cut 6 bases from V and 0 bases from J, with 12 bases between. CDR1 and CDR2 (germline): SQVTM, ANQGSEA. The CDR3 length is 15 residues. Here the CDR3 DNA reads TGCAGCGTGCGGGACCGCGACTCTGGGGCCAACGTCCTGACTTTC. This sequence encodes CSVRDRDSGANVLTF.